What follows describes a single T cell receptor beta chain. Per germline, CDR1 MNHEY and CDR2 SVGAGI. After removal of 5 bases from V and 4 bases from J, the junction contained 7 bases not matched to a gene. This CDR3 is 14 amino acids long. Methods used by the authors: Estimated nucleated cell counts came from reference gene primer amplification. Libraries were prepared by immunoSEQ multiplex PCR; TCRdb keeps only in-frame clonotypes and omits some of them. V, J and clone size were drawn from that table, and D and trimming were deduced from the DNA. Of about 220,000 clones in the sample, roughly 80% were seen once. This entry comes from a study of blood T cell repertoires in COVID-19. Enrollment of patients from Seattle took place during active infection, with longitudinal follow-up.

The chain uses TRBV6-5 and TRBJ2-7; 8 bases match TRBD1. The specimen was peripheral blood. The sequence came from a woman in her 70s with COVID-19, enrolled during active disease. CDR3 amino acids: CASSTQGAGYEQYF. The CDR3 nucleotides are TGTGCCAGCAGTACCCAGGGGGCTGGATACGAGCAGTACTTC.